The rows below give T cell receptor beta chains drawn from one sample of a study of shared clonotypes between healthy human individuals. Profiling relied on immunoSEQ multiplex PCR, and the TCRdb table lists in-frame clones only, not all of them. This sample yields around 2,000,000 clones, of which over 85% are seen a single time; roughly 1% belongs to the top ten. Sequencing was done on a sample of naive CD8+ T cells sorted from blood. The receptors derive from a man between 18 and 29 years old in good health. The CDR3 runs from the conserved cysteine through the conserved F or W. A D gene is named only where the DNA matches it firmly. Clone size is given for some rows only: seen once, a few or many times, or a class if the clone is expanded.

D	J	size	V	CDR3	DNA
TRBD1	TRBJ2-1	-	TRBV27	CASSWGQSDNEQFF	TGTGCCAGCAGTTGGGGACAGTCCGACAATGAGCAGTTCTTC
-	TRBJ2-7	-	TRBV28	CASSFGPGSSYEQYF	TGTGCCAGCAGTTTTGGGCCGGGAAGCTCCTACGAGCAGTACTTC
-	TRBJ2-2	-	TRBV18	CASSPLKTLITDGELFF	TGTGCCAGCTCACCTCTTAAGACCCTAATAACTGACGGGGAGCTGTTTTTT
-	TRBJ1-1	-	TRBV12-1	CASSFEGVPTEAFF	TGTGCCAGCAGCTTTGAAGGGGTCCCCACTGAAGCTTTCTTT
TRBD2	TRBJ2-1	-	TRBV12-5	CASGSPESGRPYNEQFF	TGTGCTAGTGGTTCCCCGGAAAGCGGGAGGCCCTACAATGAGCAGTTCTTC
-	TRBJ2-7	-	TRBV5-1	CASSLDLLTYEQYF	TGCGCCAGCAGCTTGGATCTCCTTACCTACGAGCAGTACTTC
TRBD1	TRBJ2-2	-	TRBV5-6	CASSRNRGVNTGELFF	TGTGCCAGCAGCCGAAACAGGGGCGTGAACACCGGGGAGCTGTTTTTT
-	TRBJ2-7	-	TRBV9	CASSVADGYEQYF	TGTGCCAGCAGCGTAGCTGACGGCTACGAGCAGTACTTC
TRBD1	TRBJ2-7	few	TRBV6-5	CASSLPGQGTYEQYF	TGTGCCAGCAGTCTCCCGGGACAGGGAACCTACGAGCAGTACTTC
TRBD1	TRBJ1-3	-	TRBV4-3	CASSKDRDRNTIYF	TGCGCCAGCAGCAAGGACAGGGACCGAAACACCATATATTTT
-	TRBJ2-1	-	TRBV7-9	CASSLLNRGNEQFF	TGTGCCAGCAGCTTATTGAATCGGGGTAATGAGCAGTTCTTC
-	TRBJ1-6	-	TRBV5-8	CASSFEGFSNSPLHF	TGTGCCAGCAGCTTTGAAGGTTTTTCTAATTCACCCCTCCACTTT
-	TRBJ2-7	-	TRBV2	CASSAETGSHEQYF	TGTGCCAGCAGTGCTGAGACAGGTAGCCACGAGCAGTACTTC
-	TRBJ1-5	once	TRBV7-2	CASSLDLRNSGVNQPQHF	TGTGCCAGCAGCTTAGATTTGAGGAATTCGGGCGTCAATCAGCCCCAGCATTTT
-	TRBJ2-3	-	TRBV11-2	CASSWTSGTDTQYF	TGTGCCAGCAGCTGGACATCCGGCACAGATACGCAGTATTTT
-	TRBJ2-7	-	TRBV6-5	CATTTALGYEQYF	TGTGCCACCACGACCGCTTTGGGCTACGAGCAGTACTTC
-	TRBJ2-5	-	TRBV28	CASSLRYALETQYF	TGTGCCAGCAGTTTAAGATACGCCTTAGAGACCCAGTACTTC
-	TRBJ2-2	-	TRBV27	CASWRRVGELFF	TGTGCCAGCTGGCGAAGGGTCGGGGAGCTGTTTTTT
-	TRBJ1-1	few	TRBV10-1	CASSEWGSEAFF	TGCGCCAGCAGTGAGTGGGGTTCTGAAGCTTTCTTT
-	TRBJ2-1	-	TRBV27	CASSPSTGPFQMEQFF	TGTGCCAGCAGTCCCTCGACAGGTCCGTTCCAAATGGAGCAGTTCTTC
TRBD2	TRBJ2-7	-	TRBV9	CASSSDPGTNSYEQYF	TGTGCCAGCAGCTCGGACCCCGGGACTAACTCCTACGAGCAGTACTTC
TRBD2	TRBJ2-3	-	TRBV5-1	CASTASGGVTDTQYF	TGCGCCAGCACGGCTAGCGGGGGGGTAACAGATACGCAGTATTTT
-	TRBJ2-1	-	TRBV7-9	CASSSALGTNLHNEQFF	TGTGCCAGCAGCTCTGCTCTCGGGACAAATCTCCACAATGAGCAGTTCTTC
TRBD2	TRBJ2-5	-	TRBV27	CASALAGGRLETQYF	TGTGCCAGCGCGTTAGCGGGGGGGCGGCTAGAGACCCAGTACTTC